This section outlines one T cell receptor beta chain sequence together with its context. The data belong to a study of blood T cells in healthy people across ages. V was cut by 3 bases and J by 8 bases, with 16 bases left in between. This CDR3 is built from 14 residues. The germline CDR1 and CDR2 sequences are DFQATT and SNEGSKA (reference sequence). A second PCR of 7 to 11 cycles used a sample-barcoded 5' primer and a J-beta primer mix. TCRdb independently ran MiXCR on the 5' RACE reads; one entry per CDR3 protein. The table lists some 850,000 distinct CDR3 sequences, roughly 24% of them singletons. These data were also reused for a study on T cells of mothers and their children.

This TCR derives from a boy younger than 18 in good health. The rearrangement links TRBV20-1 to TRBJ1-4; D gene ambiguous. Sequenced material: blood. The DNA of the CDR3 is TGCAGTGCTAGTTCCGGCCCCGGGAGGGAAAAACTGTTTTTT. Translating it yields CSASSGPGREKLFF.